This entry features one T cell receptor beta chain sequence. The data derive from a study of blood T cell repertoires in COVID-19. This CDR3 region has 15 residues. The V gene end was trimmed by 5 bases and the J gene end by 0 bases; junction bases not matched to a gene: 4. The germline CDR1 and CDR2 sequences are SEHNR and FQNEAQ (reference sequence). The repertoire was sequenced with immunoSEQ multiplex PCR; TCRdb's copy has only in-frame clones and lacks some. The sample includes tens of thousands of clones, around 80% of them seen just once. Specimen: peripheral blood. V is TRBV7-9 and J is TRBJ2-3; 8 bases match TRBD2. The sequence came from a woman of 80 years or more with active or convalescent COVID-19. The CDR3 DNA is TGTGCCAGCAGCATGAGCGGGGGCAGCACAGATACGCAGTATTTT. Translated, it gives CASSMSGGSTDTQYF.